The source of this TCR beta chain is a study of blood T cells in healthy people across ages. Donors were systemically healthy Caucasian individuals from Russia aged about 6 to 95 years. Study-wide results and caveats: Age showed a roughly linear inverse relationship with TCR beta diversity per million T cells. It was held that the diversity estimates obtained from one million T cells were underestimates.

The use of a sample-barcoded 5' primer and a J-beta primer mix characterized a second PCR of roughly 7 to 11 cycles. Tagging of each cDNA molecule was performed by a template-switch adaptor with 12 random nucleotides. TCRdb used MiXCR to reprocess the 5' RACE reads, holding one entry per CDR3 protein. The sample has hundreds of thousands of distinct CDR3 sequences, 40% to 45% seen once. For this clonotype: Antigen: not known.

Trimming shortened V by 6 bases and J by 2 bases, and 11 bases separated the two germline ends. Germline loops: CDR1 SNHLY, CDR2 FYNNEI. The CDR3 consists of 14 residues. This rearrangement joins TRBV2 to TRBJ1-5; maybe TRBD1 (6 bases). The specimen was blood. This TCR derives from an elderly man in good health. CDR3 nucleotide sequence: TGTGCCAGCAGCCGTCGACAGGGCAATCAGCCCCAGCATTTT. This gives the protein CASSRRQGNQPQHF.